A selection of T cell receptor beta chains follows, all from one sample in a study of blood T cell repertoires in COVID-19. Assay: immunoSEQ multiplex PCR; the TCRdb copy retains only in-frame clones and omits some. Among fewer than 85,000 clones listed, over 60% were seen once. Sample: peripheral blood. These TCRs come from a woman aged 80 or over with active or convalescent COVID-19. CDR3s include the opening cysteine and the closing phenylalanine or tryptophan. D genes are given only for firm matches. Clone size, where shown, is once, few, many, or a class for clones that have expanded.

d_call,v_call,clone_size,j_call,cdr3_nt,cdr3_aa
TRBD1,TRBV28,-,TRBJ1-3,TGTGCCAGCAGTAGTACAGGGGGGCCTGGAAACACCATATATTTT,CASSSTGGPGNTIYF
-,TRBV6-1,-,TRBJ1-5,TGTGCCAGCAGTGCCAGACAGCTTTATAGCAATCAGCCCCAGCATTTT,CASSARQLYSNQPQHF
-,TRBV18,-,TRBJ2-1,TGTGCCAGCTCACCCGAGGTCTTACCGTTCTTC,CASSPEVLPFF
-,TRBV6-5,few,TRBJ2-3,TGTGCCAGCAGTTACTCGGAGGGTGGTGAAGATACGCAGTATTTT,CASSYSEGGEDTQYF
-,TRBV28,-,TRBJ1-2,TGTGCCAGCAGTTTCCCAGGGGTCTATGGCTACACCTTC,CASSFPGVYGYTF
-,TRBV5-1,once,TRBJ2-2,TGCGCCAGCAGTCTCGGTGATCCCACCGGGGAGCTGTTTTTT,CASSLGDPTGELFF
TRBD2,TRBV27,-,TRBJ2-6,TGTGCCAGCAGTAAACTAGCGGGGGGGTCTCTGAGGGCCAACGTCCTGACTTTC,CASSKLAGGSLRANVLTF
TRBD1,TRBV29-1,-,TRBJ2-2,TGCAGCGCCCGGACAGGGGGGAACACCGGGGAGCTGTTTTTT,CSARTGGNTGELFF
TRBD1,TRBV3-1/TRBV3-2,-,TRBJ1-3,TGTGCCAGCAGCCTTCGGACAGGTAGCTCTGGAAACACCATATATTTT,CASSLRTGSSGNTIYF
-,TRBV19,-,TRBJ2-4,TGTGCCAGTCAGGGAGGAGACATTCAGTACTTC,CASQGGDIQYF
-,TRBV12-3/TRBV12-4,-,TRBJ1-1,TGTGCCAGCAGTTTCGGCGGGAACACTGAAGCTTTCTTT,CASSFGGNTEAFF
-,TRBV2,-,TRBJ1-3,TGTGCCACCAGCCTGGGACTTTTCTCCTCTGGAAACACCATATATTTT,CATSLGLFSSGNTIYF
TRBD2,TRBV2,few,TRBJ2-5,TGTGCCAGCAGTGAAAGAAGCGGGGCAGAGACCCAGTACTTC,CASSERSGAETQYF
-,TRBV12-3/TRBV12-4,-,TRBJ2-7,TGTGCCAGCAGTTTAACAGACATCTACGAGCAGTACTTC,CASSLTDIYEQYF
-,TRBV15,-,TRBJ2-3,TGTGCCACCAGCAGACCCTTCGAGAGGAATACGCAGTATTTT,CATSRPFERNTQYF
TRBD1,TRBV28,few,TRBJ1-5,TGTGCCAGCAGTCCCAGTCGACAGGGGGCAAATCAGCCCCAGCATTTT,CASSPSRQGANQPQHF
TRBD2,TRBV6-2/TRBV6-3,few,TRBJ2-1,TGTGCCAGCAGTTACTCCCCAGTTAGCGGGGTTTACAATGAGCAGTTCTTC,CASSYSPVSGVYNEQFF
TRBD2,TRBV19,-,TRBJ2-6,TGTGCCAGTACGGGGGGTAAGGAGTTGGCTGGGGCCAACGTCCTGACTTTC,CASTGGKELAGANVLTF
-,TRBV3-1/TRBV3-2,-,TRBJ2-7,TGTGCCAGCAGCCAAGACACCGGACTATCCATCTACGAGCAGTACTTC,CASSQDTGLSIYEQYF
-,TRBV5-1,-,TRBJ1-1,TGCGCCAGCAGCTCCGGGGACACTGAAGCTTTCTTT,CASSSGDTEAFF
TRBD2,TRBV6-2/TRBV6-3,-,TRBJ2-5,TGTGCCAGCAGTTACTCGACGCGGGGGCAAGAGACCCAGTACTTC,CASSYSTRGQETQYF
-,TRBV11-2,-,TRBJ2-5,TGTGCCAGCAGCTCGTGGGGGCGGGGGCTCGGGGAGACCCAGTACTTC,CASSSWGRGLGETQYF
-,TRBV4-1,many,TRBJ1-1,TGCGCCAGCAGCCAAGACCCTAGCGGGGCCCAGAACACTGAAGCTTTCTTT,CASSQDPSGAQNTEAFF
-,TRBV28,-,TRBJ2-3,TGTGCCAGCAGTTTTGGCCCTTTTCCCACAGATACGCAGTATTTT,CASSFGPFPTDTQYF
TRBD1,TRBV2,-,TRBJ1-2,TGTGCCAGCAGGGGTGACAGGGTAGGCTACACCTTC,CASRGDRVGYTF